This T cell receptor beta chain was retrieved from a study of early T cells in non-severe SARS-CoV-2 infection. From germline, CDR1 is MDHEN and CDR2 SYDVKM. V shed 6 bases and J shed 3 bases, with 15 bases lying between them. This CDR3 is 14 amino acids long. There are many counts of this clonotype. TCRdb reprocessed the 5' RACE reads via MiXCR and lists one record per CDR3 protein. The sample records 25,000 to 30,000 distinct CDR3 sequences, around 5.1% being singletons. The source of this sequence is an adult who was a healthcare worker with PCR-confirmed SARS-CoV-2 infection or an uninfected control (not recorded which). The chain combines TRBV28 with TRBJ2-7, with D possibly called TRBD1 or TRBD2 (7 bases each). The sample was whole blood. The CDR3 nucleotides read TGTGCCAGCAGGGGCGGGGGACAGAACTACGAGCAGTACTTC. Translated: CASRGGGQNYEQYF.